Each of the 7 T cell receptor beta chains below was sequenced from the same sample in a study of radiation and T cells in renal cell carcinoma. This table comes from immunoSEQ multiplex PCR, and its TCRdb copy is limited to in-frame clones, with some not included. There are 130,000 to 150,000 clones in the sample; approximately 86% occur only once, and about a sixth lies in the top ten. Time point defined: blood 4 weeks post-SBRT, at nephrectomy. The sample's treatment: 15 Gy SBRT to primary tumor, nephrectomy 4 weeks later. Sequenced here: blood, sampled from a patient whose treatment included radiotherapy and nephrectomy. The receptors originated from a woman aged 45-59 years with renal cell carcinoma.

The V call is TRBV7-2, the J call TRBJ2-4, with D possibly TRBD1 on 5 matching bases. With 1 base removed from V and 7 bases from J, the gap between germline ends came to 14 bases. The V gene's germline CDR1 is SGHTA and CDR2 FQGNSA. There are 15 residues in the CDR3. The CDR3 region has the DNA TGTGCCAGCAGCTTAGGTGGGGCTAACGGGAACATTCAGTACTTC. Translating it yields CASSLGGANGNIQYF.

This chain connects TRBV10-2 to TRBJ2-5; TRBD2 might be the D (6 bases). The CDR3 sequence is 14 residues long. The germline gives CDR1 WSHSY, CDR2 SAAADI. Trimming shortened V by 4 bases and J by 4 bases, and 13 bases separated the two germline ends. The CDR3 nucleotides read TGCGCCAGCAGTGGTGAGACTAGGACAGAGACCCAGTACTTC. Translation: CASSGETRTETQYF.

The genes are TRBV6-4 and TRBJ2-1; 8 bases line up with TRBD2. The germline CDR1 and CDR2 sequences are MRHNA and SNTAGT. This CDR3 is 14 amino acids long. The ends lost 5 bases at V and 7 bases at J; junction bases unmatched: 7. The CDR3 DNA reads TGTGCCAGCAGTTTGGGACTAGGATTGAATGAGCAGTTCTTC. Its protein is CASSLGLGLNEQFF.

The rearrangement joins TRBV15 to TRBJ2-7, with 8 bases that match TRBD1. V lost 3 bases and J lost 7; bases outside the gene matches: 5. The CDR3 spans 13 residues. Germline lookup yields CDR1 LNHNV and CDR2 YYDKDF (reference sequence). The CDR3 sequence is CATSSTGGWEQYF. The CDR3 DNA reads as TGTGCCACCAGCAGCACAGGGGGGTGGGAGCAGTACTTC.

The V and J genes are TRBV10-3 and TRBJ1-2; TRBD1 aligns across 9 bases. The V gene end was trimmed by 8 bases and the J gene end by 7 bases; junction bases not matched to a gene: 14. Germline lookup yields CDR1 ENHRY and CDR2 SYGVKD. CDR3 size: 15 residues. The CDR3, as DNA: TGTGCCATCGGTGGAGCGGGACAGGGTTATGGTGGCTACACCTTC. It specifies CAIGGAGQGYGGYTF.

This clone occurred a few times. This chain links TRBV7-9 with TRBJ1-5; D is ambiguous. V was shortened by 6 bases and J by 6 bases, with 15 bases between the two germline ends. This CDR3 spans 14 amino acids. Germline CDR1 SEHNR, CDR2 FQNEAQ (reference sequence). CDR3 sequence: CASSPPGVGQPQHF. DNA of the CDR3: TGTGCCAGCAGTCCTCCGGGTGTAGGTCAGCCCCAGCATTTT.

The chain has TRBV14 and TRBJ2-7, with D possibly TRBD1 on 6 matching bases. Germline lookup yields CDR1 SGHDN and CDR2 FVKESK. This CDR3 is 15 amino acids long. V lost 1 base and J 5 bases, leaving 15 bases between the germline ends. The CDR3 reads CASSQGVIRGDEQYF. The CDR3 nucleotides are TGTGCCAGCAGCCAAGGGGTCATCAGGGGCGACGAGCAGTACTTC.